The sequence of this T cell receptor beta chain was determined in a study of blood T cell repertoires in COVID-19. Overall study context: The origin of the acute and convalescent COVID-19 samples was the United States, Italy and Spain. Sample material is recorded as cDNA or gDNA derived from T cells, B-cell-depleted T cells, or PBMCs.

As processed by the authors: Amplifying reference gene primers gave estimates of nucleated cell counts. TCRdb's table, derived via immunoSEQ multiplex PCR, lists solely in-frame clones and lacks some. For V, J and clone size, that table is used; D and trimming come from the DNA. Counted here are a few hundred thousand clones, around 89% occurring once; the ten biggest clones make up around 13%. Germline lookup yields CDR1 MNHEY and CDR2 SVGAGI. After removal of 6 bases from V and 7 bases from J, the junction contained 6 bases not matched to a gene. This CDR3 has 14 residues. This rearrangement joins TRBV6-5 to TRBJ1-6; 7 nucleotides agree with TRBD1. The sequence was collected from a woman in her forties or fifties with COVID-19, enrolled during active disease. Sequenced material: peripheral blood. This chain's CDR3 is CASSSGQTNSPLHF. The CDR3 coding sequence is TGTGCCAGCAGCTCGGGACAGACAAATTCACCCCTCCACTTT.